One and the same sample provided the 15 T cell receptor beta chains below, sequenced in a study of blood T cell repertoires in COVID-19. Sequencing was performed with immunoSEQ multiplex PCR; in TCRdb, only in-frame clones are kept and a portion is missing. The sample includes more than 300,000 clones, roughly 90% of them seen just once. The material sequenced was PBMCs or T cells enriched from blood (not recorded which). The source of these receptors is a woman aged 25 to 39 who had recovered from COVID-19.

The CDR3 DNA sequence: TGTGCCAGCTCACCCATCACCGGAGATACGCAGTATTTT. Its translation is CASSPITGDTQYF. The gene calls are TRBV18 and TRBJ2-3; D is unclear. Deletions cut 3 bases from V and 5 bases from J, with 9 bases between. CDR3 length: 13 residues. The germline V gene encodes CDR1 KGHSH and CDR2 LQKENI.

This clone was counted once. J is TRBJ2-1 and V is TRBV11-1; 8 bases fit TRBD1. The V and J ends lost 5 bases and 6 bases, in that order; junction bases with no gene match: 9. The CDR3 loop spans 15 amino acids. Germline V lookup: CDR1 SGHAT, CDR2 FQDESV (reference sequence). The CDR3 DNA is TGTGCCAGCAGCCCCCGGGACAGGCGGGCCAATGAGCAGTTCTTC. It specifies CASSPRDRRANEQFF.

This sequence joins TRBV3-1 (or the pseudogene TRBV3-2) and TRBJ1-1; 7 bases fit TRBD1. Looked up from germline, CDR1 is LGHDT and CDR2 is YNNKEL (reference sequence). The ends lost 4 bases at V and 5 bases at J; junction bases unmatched: 7. The CDR3 loop spans 14 amino acids. CDR3 nucleotide sequence: TGTGCCAGCAGCCTTACGACAGGGATGACTGAAGCTTTCTTT. Its translation is CASSLTTGMTEAFF.

The CDR3 sequence is CATSRTGRSSYNEQFF. The CDR3 region has the DNA TGTGCCACCAGTAGGACAGGCCGGAGCTCCTACAATGAGCAGTTCTTC. The rearrangement joins TRBV24-1 to TRBJ2-1, with TRBD1 identical over 7 bases. V dropped 6 bases and J dropped 0; count of bases not matched to a gene: 7. CDR1 KGHDR and CDR2 SFDVKD come from the germline V gene. CDR3 length: 16 residues.

This chain uses TRBV19 with TRBJ1-2; D call uncertain. The CDR3 consists of 14 residues. V gave up 7 bases and J gave up 7 bases, with 19 bases separating them. The germline gives CDR1 LNHDA, CDR2 SQIVND (reference sequence). This chain's CDR3 is CASTTGDRAGGYTF. The CDR3 DNA reads as TGTGCCAGTACAACCGGCGACCGAGCAGGTGGCTACACCTTC.

This clone was counted a single time. The rearrangement uses TRBV4-3 and TRBJ2-3, with 15 positions matching TRBD2. Germline CDR1 reads LGHNA; CDR2 reads YSLEER. The CDR3 totals 17 residues. Germline trimming cut 2 bases from V and 3 bases from J; bases unmatched to any gene: 3. CDR3: CASSQNGLAGGTDTQYF. The CDR3 nucleotides read TGCGCCAGCAGCCAAAACGGACTAGCGGGAGGGACAGATACGCAGTATTTT.

The chain links TRBV4-3 to TRBJ2-3; 7 bases are shared with TRBD1. This CDR3 region has 16 residues. With V trimmed by 0 bases and J by 4 bases, 7 bases remained unmatched. In germline, CDR1 is LGHNA, CDR2 YSLEER. The CDR3 is CASSQDSQGIADTQYF. Written as DNA, the CDR3 is TGCGCCAGCAGCCAAGATTCACAGGGGATCGCAGATACGCAGTATTTT.

V gene TRBV4-2 combines with J gene TRBJ2-1; a weak D match, TRBD2 (6 bases). Germline CDR1 is LGHNA and CDR2 is YNFKEQ. Trimming pared 1 base from V and 1 base from J, leaving 14 bases between. The CDR3 is made up of 17 amino acids. The CDR3 protein is CASSQAHSSGSYNEQFF. The CDR3 bases are TGTGCCAGCAGCCAAGCACATAGTAGCGGATCCTACAATGAGCAGTTCTTC.

The chain is built from TRBV3-1 (or the pseudogene TRBV3-2) and TRBJ1-1; perhaps TRBD1 as D (5 bases). The length of the CDR3 is 14 residues. The V and J ends lost 1 base and 5 bases respectively, with 11 bases between them. In germline, CDR1 is LGHDT, CDR2 YNNKEL (reference sequence). The CDR3 here is CASSQGWQGTEAFF. In DNA form, the CDR3 reads TGTGCCAGCAGCCAAGGGTGGCAGGGAACTGAAGCTTTCTTT.

The chain carries TRBV7-2 and TRBJ1-1, with 7 bases matching TRBD1. Germline trimming cut 3 bases from V and 4 bases from J; bases unmatched to any gene: 5. CDR1 is SGHTA and CDR2 is FQGNSA in the germline V gene. The CDR3 contains 14 residues. The CDR3 sequence: CASSFYPGGTEAFF. DNA for the CDR3: TGTGCCAGCAGCTTTTATCCAGGGGGCACTGAAGCTTTCTTT.

The V and J genes are TRBV30 and TRBJ1-1; D remains ambiguous. The germline gives CDR1 GTSNPN, CDR2 SVGIG (reference sequence). CDR3 length: 13 residues. The V end lost 4 bases, the J end lost 5 bases, and 14 bases lay between the germline ends. This chain's CDR3 is CAWMRPSETEAFF. CDR3 sequence (DNA): TGTGCCTGGATGAGGCCCTCGGAAACTGAAGCTTTCTTT. The whole variable domain, remainder taken from reference TRBV30 and TRBJ1-1, is SQTIHQWPATLVQPVGSPLSLECTVEGTSNPNLYWYRQAAGRGLQLLFYSVGIGQISSEVPQNLSASRPQDRQFILSSKKLLLSDSGFYLCAWMRPSETEAFFGQGTRLTVV.

The chain is built from TRBV27 and TRBJ2-7; TRBD2 matches at 10 bases. CDR3 length: 17 amino acids. CDR1 MNHEY and CDR2 SMNVEV come from the germline V gene (reference sequence). With V trimmed by 2 bases and J by 0 bases, 7 bases remained unmatched. The CDR3 DNA sequence: TGTGCCAGCAGTTTAAGGACTAGCGGTACGAGCTCCTACGAGCAGTACTTC. Amino acids: CASSLRTSGTSSYEQYF.

The chain combines TRBV10-1 with TRBJ2-2; tentative D call: TRBD1 (7 bases). CDR3 length: 14 amino acids. The germline V gene has CDR1 WNHNN and CDR2 SYGVQD (reference sequence). The ends were cut back, 11 bases at V and 4 bases at J, with 17 bases in the middle. The CDR3 here is CAGCGTESTGELFF. The CDR3 coding sequence is TGCGCCGGCTGCGGGACAGAGAGCACCGGGGAGCTGTTTTTT.

V is TRBV28 and J is TRBJ1-1; D remains unclear. Trimming shortened V by 5 bases and J by 2 bases, and 15 bases separated the two germline ends. Germline lookup yields CDR1 MDHEN and CDR2 SYDVKM. There are 15 residues in the CDR3. Here the CDR3 DNA reads TGTGCCAGCAGTATTATGCCAGTCCGCAACACTGAAGCTTTCTTT. Protein: CASSIMPVRNTEAFF.

This chain links TRBV6-5 with TRBJ1-5; the D gene is possibly TRBD1 (5 bases). This CDR3 has 13 residues. V was clipped by 11 bases and J by 0 bases, with 11 bases between them. CDR1 and CDR2 from the germline V gene are MNHEY and SVGAGI. CDR3 sequence: CAVRQSSNQPQHF. The CDR3 region has the DNA TGTGCCGTACGACAGTCTAGCAATCAGCCCCAGCATTTT.